This TCR beta chain was identified in a study of blood T cell repertoires in COVID-19. About the study: Samples taken during acute and convalescent COVID-19 were collected in the United States, Italy and Spain. Sources were T cells, B-cell-depleted T cells, or PBMCs; the material itself was cDNA or gDNA.

As originally analysed: For nucleated cells, counts were estimated from reference gene primer amplification. Sequencing was performed with immunoSEQ multiplex PCR; in TCRdb, only in-frame clones are kept and a portion is missing. The V and J calls and clone size were taken over from that table, and D and trimming were inferred from the DNA. Among fewer than 300,000 clones listed, around four fifths were seen once. V lost 5 bases, J lost 9 bases, and 16 bases lay in between. Germline CDR1 SGHVS, CDR2 FNYEAQ. This CDR3 is built from 13 residues. This receptor was obtained from an elderly man with acute or convalescent COVID-19. This sequence joins TRBV7-6 and TRBJ1-1; D uncertain. Sequencing input: peripheral blood. The CDR3 sequence: CASSPTDPEKAFF. The DNA for the CDR3 is TGTGCCAGCAGCCCGACCGACCCGGAGAAAGCTTTCTTT. Combining the CDR3 with reference TRBV7-6 and TRBJ1-1 gives the whole variable domain GAGVSQSPRYKVTKRGQDVALRCDPISGHVSLYWYRQALGQGPEFLTYFNYEAQQDKSGLPNDRFSAERPEGSISTLTIQRTEQRDSAMYRCASSPTDPEKAFFGQGTRLTVV.